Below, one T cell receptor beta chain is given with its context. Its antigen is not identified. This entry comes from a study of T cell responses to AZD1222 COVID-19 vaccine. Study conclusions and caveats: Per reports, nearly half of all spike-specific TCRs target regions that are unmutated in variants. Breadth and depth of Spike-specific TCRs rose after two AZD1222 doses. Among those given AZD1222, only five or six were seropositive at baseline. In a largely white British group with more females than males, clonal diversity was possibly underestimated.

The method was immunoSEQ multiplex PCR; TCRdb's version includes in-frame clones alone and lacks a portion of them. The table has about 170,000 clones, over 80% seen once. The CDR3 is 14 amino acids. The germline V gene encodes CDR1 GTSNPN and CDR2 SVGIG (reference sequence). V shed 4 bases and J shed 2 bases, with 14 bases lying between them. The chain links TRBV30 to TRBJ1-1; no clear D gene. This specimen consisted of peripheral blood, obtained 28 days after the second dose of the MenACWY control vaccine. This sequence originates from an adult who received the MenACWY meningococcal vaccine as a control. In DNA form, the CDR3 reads TGTGCCTGGACCCAACGGGGAGTAAACACTGAAGCTTTCTTT. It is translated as CAWTQRGVNTEAFF.